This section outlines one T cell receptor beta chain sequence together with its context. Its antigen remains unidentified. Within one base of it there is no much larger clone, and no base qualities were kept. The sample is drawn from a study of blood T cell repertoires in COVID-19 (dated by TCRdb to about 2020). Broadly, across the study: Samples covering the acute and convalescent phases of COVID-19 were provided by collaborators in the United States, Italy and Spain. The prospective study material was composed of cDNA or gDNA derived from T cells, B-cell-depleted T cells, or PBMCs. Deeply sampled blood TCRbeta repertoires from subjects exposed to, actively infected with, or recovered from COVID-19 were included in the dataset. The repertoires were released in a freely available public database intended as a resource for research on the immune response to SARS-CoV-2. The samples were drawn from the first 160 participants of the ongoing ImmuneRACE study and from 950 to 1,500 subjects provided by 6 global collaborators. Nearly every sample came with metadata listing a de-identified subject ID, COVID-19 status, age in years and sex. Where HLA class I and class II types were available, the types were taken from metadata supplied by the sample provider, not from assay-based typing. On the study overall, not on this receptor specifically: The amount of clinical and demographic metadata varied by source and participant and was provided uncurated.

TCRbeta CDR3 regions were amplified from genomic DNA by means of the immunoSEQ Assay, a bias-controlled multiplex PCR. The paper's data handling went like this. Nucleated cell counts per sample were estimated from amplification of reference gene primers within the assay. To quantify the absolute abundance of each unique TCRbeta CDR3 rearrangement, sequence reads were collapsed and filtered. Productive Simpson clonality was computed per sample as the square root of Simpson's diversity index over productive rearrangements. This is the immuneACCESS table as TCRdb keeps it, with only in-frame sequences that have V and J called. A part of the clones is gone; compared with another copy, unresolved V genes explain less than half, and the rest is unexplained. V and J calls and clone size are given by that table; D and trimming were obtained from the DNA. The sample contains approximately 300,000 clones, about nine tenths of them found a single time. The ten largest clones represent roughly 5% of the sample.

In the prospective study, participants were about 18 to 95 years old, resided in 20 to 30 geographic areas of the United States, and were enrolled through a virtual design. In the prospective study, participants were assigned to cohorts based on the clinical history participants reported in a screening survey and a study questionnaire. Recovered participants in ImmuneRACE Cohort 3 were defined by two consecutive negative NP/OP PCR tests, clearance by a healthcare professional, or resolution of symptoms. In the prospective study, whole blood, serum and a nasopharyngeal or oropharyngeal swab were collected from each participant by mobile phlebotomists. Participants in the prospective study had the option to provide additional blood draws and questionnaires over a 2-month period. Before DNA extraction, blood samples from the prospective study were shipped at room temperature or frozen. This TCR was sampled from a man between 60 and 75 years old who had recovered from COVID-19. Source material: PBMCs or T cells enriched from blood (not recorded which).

The CDR3 protein sequence reads: CASSLGTGYYEQYF. Read as DNA, the sequence is TGTGCCAGCAGTTTAGGGACAGGATACTACGAGCAGTACTTC. Rearrangement joined TRBV27 to TRBJ2-7; a stretch of 8 junction bases matches TRBD1. CDR1 and CDR2 were assigned from the germline V gene (reference sequence) as MNHEY and SMNVEV. The CDR3 runs 14 residues from the cysteine to the phenylalanine. The sequence is cut down to CDR3 DNA, 42 bases in frame from base 1. From V the trimming removes 2 bases and from J it removes 3 bases, while the gene matches leave 3 bases of the junction unaccounted for.